The 24 T cell receptor beta chains in this list originate from one sample, sequenced in a study of shared clonotypes between healthy human individuals. The naive CD8 fraction comprised CD45RO-negative cells positively selected for CCR7 and excluded terminally differentiated effector memory CD45RA+ cells. TCRdb keeps only in-frame clones here, not all; method: immunoSEQ multiplex PCR. The sample has some 2,000,000 clones; about 95% are singletons. The sample consisted of naive CD8+ T cells sorted from blood. These receptors were obtained from a man younger than 35 in good health.

The chain carries TRBV18 and TRBJ1-2, with D uncertain. V was pared by 1 base and J by 2 bases, with 8 bases between. Per the germline V gene, CDR1 is KGHSH and CDR2 is LQKENI. This CDR3 has 14 residues. The CDR3: CASSPLRLNYGYTF. The CDR3 bases are TGTGCCAGCTCACCACTCAGGCTCAACTATGGCTACACCTTC. The whole variable domain, remainder taken from reference TRBV18 and TRBJ1-2, is NAGVMQNPRHLVRRRGQEARLRCSPMKGHSHVYWYRQLPEEGLKFMVYLQKENIIDESGMPKERFSAEFPKEGPSILRIQQVVRGDSAAYFCASSPLRLNYGYTFGSGTRLTVV.

The chain carries TRBV7-8 and TRBJ2-3, with D uncertain. CDR3 length: 20 amino acids. Germline V gene data show CDR1 as SGHVS and CDR2 as FQNEAQ. Trimming took off 4 bases at V and 1 base at J, with 27 bases between the two ends. The CDR3 spells CASSSAPYSSTQWGTDTQYF. The CDR3, as DNA: TGTGCCAGCAGCTCCGCCCCCTATTCTTCGACTCAGTGGGGCACAGATACGCAGTATTTT. The variable domain in full, completed from reference TRBV7-8 and TRBJ2-3, reads GAGVSQSPRYKVAKRGQDVALRCDPISGHVSLFWYQQALGQGPEFLTYFQNEAQLDKSGLPSDRFFAERPEGSVSTLKIQRTQQEDSAVYLCASSSAPYSSTQWGTDTQYFGPGTRLTVL.

The CDR3 DNA reads as TGCGCCAGCAGCCCTAGCGGGACTAGCACAGATACGCAGTATTTT. It specifies CASSPSGTSTDTQYF. V is TRBV5-1 and J is TRBJ2-3; 9 positions agree with TRBD2. CDR1 is SGHRS, CDR2 YFSETQ, per germline. V shed 4 bases, J shed 0 bases, and the junction held 3 bases outside the gene matches. The CDR3 runs to 15 residues.

J is TRBJ2-5 and V is TRBV15; TRBD2 matches 9 bases. The CDR3 has 18 residues. CDR1 is LNHNV and CDR2 is YYDKDF in the germline V gene (reference sequence). J gave up 5 bases and V 0 bases, and 13 bases lay outside the gene matches. CDR3 DNA: TGTGCCACCAGCAGAGACCCAATTGGCGGGAGGGCCTGGGAGACCCAGTACTTC. Amino acid sequence: CATSRDPIGGRAWETQYF.

The chain joins TRBV7-6 to TRBJ1-6; 10 bases are a match to TRBD1. In germline, CDR1 is SGHVS, CDR2 FNYEAQ. The junction had 11 bases not matched to a gene; V was cut back by 5 bases and J by 10 bases. CDR3 length: 16 amino acids. CDR3 loop: CASSTSSGQGTSPLHF. The CDR3 coding sequence is TGTGCCAGCAGCACGAGCTCGGGACAGGGGACGTCACCCCTCCACTTT.

This chain links TRBV30 with TRBJ2-7; a possible D gene is TRBD1 (5 bases). The V and J ends lost 4 bases and 5 bases respectively, with 12 bases between them. CDR1 GTSNPN and CDR2 SVGIG come from the germline V gene (reference sequence). The CDR3 extends over 12 amino acids. The CDR3 spells CAWNRISDEQYF. The CDR3 DNA reads TGTGCCTGGAACAGGATTTCCGACGAGCAGTACTTC.

This chain uses TRBV15 with TRBJ2-3; no clear D gene. Germline-derived CDR1 and CDR2 are LNHNV and YYDKDF (reference sequence). The CDR3 runs to 14 residues. V was clipped by 0 bases and J by 0 bases, with 4 bases between them. Written as DNA, the CDR3 is TGTGCCACCAGCAGAGAAACTAGCACAGATACGCAGTATTTT. Translation gives CATSRETSTDTQYF. The variable domain in full, completed from reference TRBV15 and TRBJ2-3, reads DAMVIQNPRYQVTQFGKPVTLSCSQTLNHNVMYWYQQKSSQAPKLLFHYYDKDFNNEADTPDNFQSRRPNTSFCFLDIRSPGLGDTAMYLCATSRETSTDTQYFGPGTRLTVL.

The J gene is TRBJ1-1, the V gene TRBV7-3; 7 bases align to TRBD1. Trimming took 6 bases from V and 2 from J; bases not matched to a gene: 3. The CDR3 contains 13 residues. Germline CDR1 reads SGHTA; CDR2 reads FQGTGA. The CDR3 is CASRRDSNTEAFF. CDR3 nucleotides: TGTGCCAGCAGAAGGGACAGCAACACTGAAGCTTTCTTT.

The chain has TRBV30 and TRBJ1-1; the D is unclear. CDR1 is GTSNPN and CDR2 is SVGIG in the germline V gene (reference sequence). The CDR3 totals 14 residues. Trimming removed 0 bases at V and 4 bases at J, with 12 bases between. CDR3 residues: CAWSVGSGSTEAFF. The DNA for the CDR3 is TGTGCCTGGAGTGTGGGTTCGGGGAGCACTGAAGCTTTCTTT. The complete variable domain, with remaining parts taken from reference TRBV30 and TRBJ1-1, reads SQTIHQWPATLVQPVGSPLSLECTVEGTSNPNLYWYRQAAGRGLQLLFYSVGIGQISSEVPQNLSASRPQDRQFILSSKKLLLSDSGFYLCAWSVGSGSTEAFFGQGTRLTVV.

V gene TRBV28 combines with J gene TRBJ2-5; D unclear. Trimming shortened V by 5 bases and J by 1 base, and 8 bases separated the two germline ends. This CDR3 has 13 amino acids. Germline V gene lookup returns CDR1 MDHEN and CDR2 SYDVKM. CDR3 nucleotides: TGTGCCAGCAGTGGATTTTTCCAAGAGACCCAGTACTTC. Its translation: CASSGFFQETQYF. Full variable domain (missing parts from reference TRBV28 and TRBJ2-5): DVKVTQSSRYLVKRTGEKVFLECVQDMDHENMFWYRQDPGLGLRLIYFSYDVKMKEKGDIPEGYSVSREKKERFSLILESASTNQTSMYLCASSGFFQETQYFGPGTRLLVL.

This clone was found once. The V gene is TRBV13, the J gene TRBJ1-2, with TRBD1 identical over 12 bases. After removal of 6 bases from V and 7 bases from J, the junction contained 6 bases not matched to a gene. Per the germline V gene, CDR1 is PRHDT and CDR2 is FYEKMQ (reference sequence). The CDR3 consists of 14 residues. The CDR3 DNA is TGTGCCAGCAGTCCGGGACAGGGGGCGCTTGGCTACACCTTC. Its protein product is CASSPGQGALGYTF.

This chain links TRBV4-3 with TRBJ1-3, with 8 bases that match TRBD1. The CDR3 is 17 amino acids. Trimming cost V 4 bases and J 0 bases; bases outside gene matches: 8. Per germline, CDR1 LGHNA and CDR2 YSLEER. The CDR3 DNA reads TGCGCCAGCAGCCGCCTACAGGGGGTAGACTCTGGAAACACCATATATTTT. Its protein is CASSRLQGVDSGNTIYF.

This clone was seen once. The J gene is TRBJ1-2, the V gene TRBV4-3; the D gene is possibly TRBD1 (5 bases). The CDR3 spans 17 residues. Germline V gene data show CDR1 as LGHNA and CDR2 as YSLEER. Trimming stripped 0 bases from V and 0 bases from J, with 14 bases between. The CDR3 sequence is CASSQDWGTGANYGYTF. The DNA of the CDR3 is TGCGCCAGCAGCCAAGATTGGGGGACGGGAGCTAACTATGGCTACACCTTC.

The chain is built from TRBV29-1 and TRBJ2-7, with D tentatively TRBD2 (6 bases). Germline V gene sequence: CDR1 SQVTM, CDR2 ANQGSEA. The CDR3 extends over 13 amino acids. With 4 bases removed from V and 3 bases from J, the gap between germline ends came to 13 bases. The CDR3 bases are TGCAGCGTTGTTGCAGGGACTTTCTACGAGCAGTACTTC. It specifies CSVVAGTFYEQYF.

The chain couples TRBV7-9 to TRBJ2-6; unclear D gene. Germline V lookup: CDR1 SEHNR, CDR2 FQNEAQ (reference sequence). This CDR3 is built from 17 residues. Trimming removed 1 base from V and 0 bases from J, with 10 bases in between. The chain's CDR3 is CASSLVPSDSGANVLTF. In DNA form, the CDR3 reads TGTGCCAGCAGCTTAGTACCCTCAGACTCTGGGGCCAACGTCCTGACTTTC.

The V gene is TRBV25-1, the J gene TRBJ2-1, with 11 bases lining up with TRBD1. This CDR3 is built from 15 residues. Germline CDR1 is MGHDK and CDR2 is SYGVNS. Losses at the gene ends were 5 bases for V and 9 bases for J; bases not matched to a gene: 9. The CDR3 region is CASSPTGQGDLEQFF. CDR3 sequence (DNA): TGTGCCAGCAGTCCCACGGGACAGGGGGATCTTGAGCAGTTCTTC.

The V call is TRBV4-1, the J call TRBJ2-3; 7 bases are shared with TRBD1. Germline-derived CDR1 and CDR2 are MGHRA and YSYEKL. This CDR3 comprises 14 residues. Trimming removed 2 bases from V and 10 bases from J; junction bases left unmatched: 9. In DNA form, the CDR3 reads TGCGCCAGCAGCCAAACGACAGGGTTGTTGCCGCAGTATTTT. This codes for CASSQTTGLLPQYF.

The chain has TRBV7-9 and TRBJ2-7; maybe TRBD2 (5 bases). V was pared by 5 bases and J by 9 bases, with 17 bases between. The CDR3 contains 13 residues. Per the germline V gene, CDR1 is SEHNR and CDR2 is FQNEAQ (reference sequence). Here the CDR3 reads CASSPPEGLRQYF. CDR3 DNA sequence: TGTGCCAGCAGCCCGCCTGAGGGCCTAAGGCAGTACTTC.

The chain joins TRBV7-9 to TRBJ2-7, with D possibly being TRBD2 (6 bases). Trimming stripped 1 base from V and 0 bases from J, with 19 bases between. The germline CDR1 and CDR2 sequences are SEHNR and FQNEAQ (reference sequence). The CDR3 contains 18 residues. CDR3 in amino acids: CASSLVEGQLAFSYEQYF. The CDR3 coding sequence is TGTGCCAGCAGCTTAGTGGAGGGCCAGTTAGCTTTCTCCTACGAGCAGTACTTC. The full variable domain, in which reference TRBV7-9 and TRBJ2-7 provide the parts outside the CDR3, is DTGVSQNPRHKITKRGQNVTFRCDPISEHNRLYWYRQTLGQGPEFLTYFQNEAQLEKSRLLSDRFSAERPKGSFSTLEIQRTEQGDSAMYLCASSLVEGQLAFSYEQYFGPGTRLTVT.

The chain employs TRBV14 and TRBJ2-7, with D uncertain. CDR3 length: 14 amino acids. Trimming removed 5 bases at V and 0 bases at J, with 11 bases between. From germline, CDR1 is SGHDN and CDR2 FVKESK. The CDR3 protein is CASSYGRHSYEQYF. DNA of the CDR3: TGTGCCAGCAGCTACGGACGGCACTCCTACGAGCAGTACTTC.

This clone was recorded only once. The chain is built from TRBV29-1 and TRBJ2-7; 7 bases align to TRBD1. J was trimmed by 3 bases and V by 5 bases; bases with no gene match: 7. CDR3 length: 13 amino acids. Germline loops: CDR1 SQVTM, CDR2 ANQGSEA. The CDR3 DNA reads TGCAGCGTTCTCGACGCAGGGGGCTACGAGCAGTACTTC. This sequence encodes CSVLDAGGYEQYF.

The chain couples TRBV27 to TRBJ2-7, with TRBD2 identical over 14 bases. Germline values: CDR1 MNHEY, CDR2 SMNVEV (reference sequence). V shed 7 bases and J 6 bases; nucleotides not matched to a gene: 17. This CDR3 spans 18 amino acids. CDR3 residues: CASILRMGLAGDRGEQYF. DNA for the CDR3: TGTGCCAGCATTCTCCGAATGGGACTAGCGGGGGACCGCGGCGAGCAGTACTTC.

This chain connects TRBV11-2 to TRBJ2-3; tentatively, D is TRBD2 (5 bases). Looked up from germline, CDR1 is SGHAT and CDR2 is FQNNGV. Trimming cost V 5 bases and J 4 bases, with 10 bases left between them. The CDR3 loop spans 13 amino acids. CDR3 coding DNA: TGTGCCAGCAGCGGTTGGGGAGCAGATACGCAGTATTTT. Amino acid sequence: CASSGWGADTQYF.

V and J are TRBV18 and TRBJ2-7; perhaps TRBD2 as D (5 bases). The CDR3 runs to 15 residues. Germline assignment: CDR1 KGHSH and CDR2 LQKENI. The V end lost 2 bases, the J end lost 1 base, and 12 bases lay between the germline ends. CDR3 DNA sequence: TGTGCCAGCTCACCAGATAGCGCCTTTTCCTACGAGCAGTACTTC. The encoded protein is CASSPDSAFSYEQYF.